These 20 T cell receptor beta chains came from one sample sequenced in a study of shared T cell receptors in the human thymus. Clones were read by immunoSEQ multiplex PCR, and TCRdb kept only the in-frame ones, dropping some. The sample yields hundreds of thousands of clones, around 78% seen once. These records were also assigned to another study, of human thymus T cells.

Sequenced sample: thymocytes. The receptors were gathered from a boy in the first two years of life with a congenital heart defect.

The rearrangement uses TRBV6-4 and TRBJ2-7; TRBD1 aligns across 7 bases. This CDR3 comprises 14 residues. Germline-derived CDR1 and CDR2 are MRHNA and SNTAGT. V gave up 3 bases and J gave up 4 bases; unmatched junction bases: 6. The CDR3 DNA reads as TGTGCCAGCAGTGAGCAAGGGGGCGGGTACGAGCAGTACTTC. Its translation: CASSEQGGGYEQYF.

The chain carries TRBV11-2 and TRBJ2-5; TRBD2 might be the D (6 bases). Germline V gives CDR1 SGHAT, CDR2 FQNNGV. CDR3 length: 17 residues. Deletions cut 7 bases from V and 3 bases from J, with 24 bases between. This CDR3 is CASTGVKMGGLEETQYF. CDR3 in DNA: TGTGCCAGCACGGGGGTGAAGATGGGAGGATTAGAAGAGACCCAGTACTTC.

In its sample, this clone was seen a few times. V and J are TRBV11-3 and TRBJ2-7; tentatively, D is TRBD2 (6 bases). V dropped 1 base and J dropped 0 bases, with 19 bases sitting between them. This CDR3 region has 18 residues. Germline CDR1 is SGHNT and CDR2 is YENEEA. The CDR3 region has the DNA TGTGCCAGCAGCTTAGCCCACGGAAGCGGGCGCTTCTCCTACGAGCAGTACTTC. It encodes CASSLAHGSGRFSYEQYF.

This clone was seen only a few times. The rearrangement uses TRBV28 and TRBJ2-7; 9 nucleotides line up with TRBD1. The CDR3 sequence is 14 residues long. Trimming cost V 7 bases and J 4 bases; bases outside gene matches: 8. From germline, CDR1 is MDHEN and CDR2 SYDVKM. The CDR3 sequence: CASNDGTGQYEQYF. In DNA, the CDR3 is TGTGCCAGCAACGACGGGACAGGGCAATACGAGCAGTACTTC.

The chain joins TRBV23-1 to TRBJ2-7; 10 bases are shared with TRBD2. TRBV23-1 is sorted into the ORF group, with uncertain function. This CDR3 comprises 13 residues. The V gene end was trimmed by 11 bases and the J gene end by 2 bases; junction bases not matched to a gene: 6. The CDR3 spells CAVTSGRAYEQYF. Written as DNA, the CDR3 is TGCGCCGTAACCAGCGGGAGGGCCTACGAGCAGTACTTC.

This sequence joins TRBV13 and TRBJ2-3; TRBD2 agrees at 7 bases. The CDR3 covers 16 residues. CDR1 is PRHDT and CDR2 is FYEKMQ in the germline V gene (reference sequence). Trimming removed 3 bases from V and 4 bases from J; junction bases left unmatched: 10. CDR3 region: CASSFYRGRAADTQYF. CDR3 DNA: TGTGCCAGCAGCTTCTATCGTGGGAGGGCCGCAGATACGCAGTATTTT.

This chain's CDR3 is CASSQVLDRYEQYF. The CDR3 DNA is TGTGCCAGCAGCCAAGTCCTAGACCGCTACGAGCAGTACTTC. The chain links TRBV14 to TRBJ2-7, with unresolved D. The V end was cut by 1 base, the J end by 3 bases, with 10 bases between. The CDR3 extends over 14 amino acids. CDR1 and CDR2 from the germline V gene are SGHDN and FVKESK.

V usage is TRBV25-1 and J usage is TRBJ1-5; possibly TRBD1 for D (5 bases). The CDR3 has 14 amino acids. The V and J ends lost 3 bases and 5 bases respectively, with 11 bases between them. The V gene's germline CDR1 is MGHDK and CDR2 SYGVNS. The DNA for the CDR3 is TGTGCCAGCAGTGACTCAGCGGGACATCAGCCCCAGCATTTT. Encoded protein: CASSDSAGHQPQHF.

This chain links TRBV4-2 with TRBJ2-5; 8 bases are shared with TRBD2. The CDR3 extends over 16 amino acids. V was pared by 0 bases and J by 5 bases, with 8 bases of the junction left unmatched. Looked up from germline, CDR1 is LGHNA and CDR2 is YNFKEQ. CDR3 sequence reads: CASSQEDQREKETQYF. The CDR3 coding sequence is TGTGCCAGCAGCCAAGAGGACCAGCGGGAGAAGGAGACCCAGTACTTC.

V is TRBV2 and J is TRBJ2-7; perhaps TRBD1 as D (6 bases). This CDR3 comprises 13 residues. Trimming cost V 7 bases and J 5 bases, with 15 bases left between them. Germline assignment: CDR1 SNHLY and CDR2 FYNNEI. CDR3 DNA sequence: TGTGCCAGCACAGGACTTGGGGGCCACGAGCAGTACTTC. Its protein is CASTGLGGHEQYF.

The chain links TRBV4-2 to TRBJ1-5; 8 bases line up with TRBD1. After removal of 1 base from V and 6 bases from J, the junction contained 11 bases not matched to a gene. Germline assignment: CDR1 LGHNA and CDR2 YNFKEQ. CDR3 length equals 17 residues. The CDR3 loop reads CASSQGGTGGLVQPQHF. CDR3 nucleotides: TGTGCCAGCAGCCAAGGGGGAACAGGGGGTTTGGTTCAGCCCCAGCATTTT.

The chain is built from TRBV2 and TRBJ1-2; D unclear. The V gene's germline CDR1 is SNHLY and CDR2 FYNNEI. This CDR3 comprises 15 residues. V shed 6 bases and J shed 4 bases, with 18 bases lying between them. Here the CDR3 reads CASRESDGVGYGYTF. CDR3 DNA sequence: TGTGCCAGCAGAGAATCTGACGGGGTGGGCTATGGCTACACCTTC. Full variable domain (outside the CDR3, taken from reference TRBV2 and TRBJ1-2): EPEVTQTPSHQVTQMGQEVILRCVPISNHLYFYWYRQILGQKVEFLVSFYNNEISEKSEIFDDQFSVERPDGSNFTLKIRSTKLEDSAMYFCASRESDGVGYGYTFGSGTRLTVV.

As concerns this clone: Within the sample, other DNA sequences also encode this same CDR3. The chain combines TRBV6-5 with TRBJ1-5; D is ambiguous. V lost 2 bases and J lost 0, with 5 bases in between. Germline CDR1 reads MNHEY; CDR2 reads SVGAGI. The CDR3 totals 14 residues. The DNA of the CDR3 is TGTGCCAGCAGTTACGGCGGTAGCAATCAGCCCCAGCATTTT. It encodes CASSYGGSNQPQHF.

CDR3 residues: CASSVEGNTEAFF. The CDR3 bases are TGTGCCAGCAGTGTAGAGGGGAACACTGAAGCTTTCTTT. The chain carries TRBV6-4 and TRBJ1-1, with D unresolved. V gave up 4 bases and J gave up 1 base, with 7 bases separating them. The length of the CDR3 is 13 residues. Germline assignment: CDR1 MRHNA and CDR2 SNTAGT.

In its sample, this clone was seen a few times. The chain recombines TRBV4-2 with TRBJ2-7; D might be TRBD1 (5 bases). There are 14 residues in the CDR3. V was trimmed by 0 bases and J by 3 bases, leaving 9 bases between them. Per germline, CDR1 LGHNA and CDR2 YNFKEQ. DNA for the CDR3: TGTGCCAGCAGCCAAGAGGGGCTCCTCTACGAGCAGTACTTC. The encoded protein is CASSQEGLLYEQYF.

The chain links TRBV6-4 to TRBJ2-1; 8 bases match TRBD1. J gave up 1 base and V 0 bases, and 2 bases lay outside the gene matches. Germline CDR1 reads MRHNA; CDR2 reads SNTAGT. The CDR3 length is 16 residues. The CDR3 protein is CASSDSRTGSYNEQFF. The CDR3 DNA sequence: TGTGCCAGCAGTGACTCGAGGACAGGGTCCTACAATGAGCAGTTCTTC.

This sequence joins TRBV15 and TRBJ2-7; no clear D. The CDR3 length is 15 residues. Germline assignment: CDR1 LNHNV and CDR2 YYDKDF (reference sequence). Trimming took off 1 base at V and 2 bases at J, with 12 bases between the two ends. Here the CDR3 DNA reads TGTGCCACCAGCAGAGTACTTTACGGAGCCTACGAGCAGTACTTC. Amino acid sequence: CATSRVLYGAYEQYF.

The V and J genes are TRBV6-7 and TRBJ2-5, with TRBD2 matching over 7 bases. TRBV6-7 is noted as an ORF with a role that remains uncertain. The CDR3 covers 15 residues. With V trimmed by 7 bases and J by 1 base, 9 bases remained unmatched. This CDR3 reads CASTQPSGLQETQYF. DNA for the CDR3: TGTGCCAGCACCCAACCTAGCGGCCTCCAAGAGACCCAGTACTTC.

The chain is built from TRBV19 and TRBJ2-1; 12 positions match TRBD2. Losses at the gene ends were 0 bases for V and 8 bases for J; bases not matched to a gene: 8. Germline values: CDR1 LNHDA, CDR2 SQIVND (reference sequence). There are 17 residues in the CDR3. The CDR3: CASSIDLSSGRADEQFF. CDR3 in DNA: TGTGCCAGTAGTATAGATCTGTCTAGCGGGAGGGCTGATGAGCAGTTCTTC.

The chain's CDR3 is CATSRESGSSTDTQYF. The CDR3 nucleotides read TGTGCCACCAGCAGAGAGTCAGGGTCAAGCACAGATACGCAGTATTTT. The genes are TRBV15 and TRBJ2-3; tentatively, D is TRBD1 (5 bases). Germline V gene lookup returns CDR1 LNHNV and CDR2 YYDKDF (reference sequence). The CDR3 has 16 amino acids. The V gene lost 0 bases and the J gene lost 0 bases, with 10 bases spanning the gap.